This T cell receptor (beta chain) is from a study of blood T cell repertoires in COVID-19. From germline, CDR1 is LGHNA and CDR2 YSLEER. The CDR3 sequence is 14 residues long. J gave up 8 bases and V 0 bases, and 6 bases lay outside the gene matches. Libraries were prepared by immunoSEQ multiplex PCR; TCRdb keeps only in-frame clonotypes and omits some of them. Of approximately 200,000 clones listed, around nine tenths are singletons. This sequence joins TRBV4-3 and TRBJ1-1; 7 positions match TRBD1. Sequencing was carried out using peripheral blood. The receptor was derived from a man aged 55-75 years who had recovered from COVID-19. CDR3: CASSQEFLGQEAFF. The CDR3 region has the DNA TGCGCCAGCAGCCAAGAGTTTTTGGGACAGGAAGCTTTCTTT.